Ten or more counts support the clone carrying this T cell receptor beta chain. The data were taken from a study of read filtering for tumor transcriptome and immune sequencing. Trimming took off 0 bases at V and 2 bases at J, with 8 bases between the two ends. The CDR3 totals 15 residues. Germline-derived CDR1 and CDR2 are MGHRA and YSYEKL. Molecular barcoded adaptors covering alpha/delta and beta/gamma chains were used on around 370 ng RNA. From the reads, TCRdb called clonotypes with MiXCR, one entry per CDR3 protein. Among approximately 140,000 distinct CDR3 sequences listed, roughly an eighth were seen once.

Sequencing was performed on a population of CD138-negative cells sorted from bone marrow. This chain connects TRBV4-1 to TRBJ2-1; the D gene is possibly TRBD1 (5 bases). The source is a donor at least 40 years old with multiple myeloma. The CDR3: CASSQDQGAYNEQFF. The CDR3 region has the DNA TGCGCCAGCAGCCAAGATCAAGGGGCCTACAATGAGCAGTTCTTC.